These 8 T cell receptor beta chains were sequenced from one sample in a study of cytomegalovirus exposure and HLA in healthy donors. Primers included in the PCR were 60 Vbeta and 13 Jbeta primers. Profiled with immunoSEQ multiplex PCR; TCRdb holds only in-frame clones, not every one. Of about 190,000 clones detected, approximately 81% appear once; the ten largest clones hold 3% to 4%. The sequencing input was PBMCs. These receptor sequences come from a man aged 45-65 years in good health and CMV-seronegative.

The V call is TRBV10-3, the J call TRBJ2-7; a possible D gene is TRBD1 (6 bases). Per the germline V gene, CDR1 is ENHRY and CDR2 is SYGVKD. V lost 3 bases to trimming and J lost 3 bases, with 15 bases between them. The CDR3 is 15 residues long. The CDR3 sequence is CAISEGQKVSYEQYF. As DNA, the CDR3 is TGTGCCATCAGTGAAGGACAGAAGGTGAGCTACGAGCAGTACTTC.

The rearrangement links TRBV6-1 to TRBJ2-7; 7 nucleotides agree with TRBD1. V shed 8 bases and J 4 bases; nucleotides not matched to a gene: 11. The CDR3 loop spans 14 amino acids. Germline assignment: CDR1 MNHNS and CDR2 SASEGT. CDR3 DNA: TGTGCCAGCGCCCTTATGACAGGGTCTTACGAGCAGTACTTC. Translation gives CASALMTGSYEQYF.

In its sample, this clone was seen a few times. The chain carries TRBV5-6 and TRBJ1-1, with D tentatively TRBD1 (5 bases). CDR3 size: 15 residues. The germline V and J ends were trimmed by 7 bases and 3 bases, with 19 bases remaining between them. Per germline, CDR1 SGHDT and CDR2 YYEEEE. The CDR3 sequence: CASHRSGGLDTEAFF. DNA of the CDR3: TGTGCCAGCCATCGTTCCGGGGGGTTGGACACTGAAGCTTTCTTT. The entire variable domain, with the rest obtained from reference TRBV5-6 and TRBJ1-1, is as follows: DAGVTQSPTHLIKTRGQQVTLRCSPKSGHDTVSWYQQALGQGPQFIFQYYEEEERQRGNFPDRFSGHQFPNYSSELNVNALLLGDSALYLCASHRSGGLDTEAFFGQGTRLTVV.

This sequence joins TRBV4-3 and TRBJ1-1; 7 positions match TRBD1. The germline CDR1 and CDR2 sequences are LGHNA and YSLEER. After removal of 2 bases from V and 1 base from J, the junction contained 4 bases not matched to a gene. The CDR3 contains 15 residues. CDR3 nucleotide sequence: TGCGCCAGCAGCCAAAACAGGGGCCGGAACACTGAAGCTTTCTTT. It codes for CASSQNRGRNTEAFF.

The V and J genes are TRBV30 and TRBJ1-1, with 7 bases lining up with TRBD1. Germline loops: CDR1 GTSNPN, CDR2 SVGIG (reference sequence). After removal of 2 bases from V and 2 bases from J, the junction contained 8 bases not matched to a gene. This CDR3 contains 15 residues. CDR3 nucleotides: TGTGCCTGGAGTCTCCGAGGGGGCTTCAACACTGAAGCTTTCTTT. It specifies CAWSLRGGFNTEAFF.

This chain joins TRBV25-1 and TRBJ2-1, with 7 nucleotides matching TRBD1. The V segment lost 3 bases and the J segment 7 bases; nucleotides outside the gene matches: 0. In germline, CDR1 is MGHDK, CDR2 SYGVNS. This CDR3 is built from 12 residues. Here the CDR3 DNA reads TGTGCCAGCAGTGACAGGGGGAATGAGCAGTTCTTC. Translation gives CASSDRGNEQFF.

This chain connects TRBV7-9 to TRBJ2-3; 7 bases are a match to TRBD1. Trimming cost V 5 bases and J 10 bases; bases outside gene matches: 12. This CDR3 contains 14 residues. Per germline, CDR1 SEHNR and CDR2 FQNEAQ (reference sequence). The CDR3 sequence is CASSGDRAPNSQYF. The CDR3 region has the DNA TGTGCCAGCAGCGGAGACAGGGCCCCCAATTCGCAGTATTTT.

This clone is a singleton in its sample. The chain joins TRBV4-3 to TRBJ2-1; the match to TRBD2 covers 8 bases. Germline CDR1 is LGHNA and CDR2 is YSLEER. The length of the CDR3 is 16 residues. With 0 bases clipped from V and 6 bases from J, the junction kept 7 bases outside the gene matches. In DNA form, the CDR3 reads TGCGCCAGCAGCCAAGATCTTCGGGGGGGGCGCAATGAGCAGTTCTTC. Translation gives CASSQDLRGGRNEQFF.